This T cell receptor (beta chain) was profiled in a study of blood T cell repertoires in COVID-19. To note about this clone: Other DNA sequences of this sample code for an identical CDR3.

CDR3 size: 14 residues. Deletions cut 0 bases from V and 4 bases from J, with 9 bases between. Germline CDR1 and CDR2: PRHDT and FYEKMQ (reference sequence). Using immunoSEQ multiplex PCR, the repertoire was profiled, and TCRdb retains in-frame clones only, with some absent. The table includes a few hundred thousand clones, 75% to 90% detected once. The participants were between about 18 and 89 years old and came from some 23 US areas. The source material was PBMCs or T cells enriched from blood (not recorded which). This clonotype was sampled from a woman in her 40s who had recovered from COVID-19. This chain connects TRBV13 to TRBJ1-1; D is possibly TRBD1 (6 bases). CDR3: CASSLGRGGTEAFF. The DNA of the CDR3 is TGTGCCAGCAGCTTAGGCAGAGGGGGCACTGAAGCTTTCTTT.